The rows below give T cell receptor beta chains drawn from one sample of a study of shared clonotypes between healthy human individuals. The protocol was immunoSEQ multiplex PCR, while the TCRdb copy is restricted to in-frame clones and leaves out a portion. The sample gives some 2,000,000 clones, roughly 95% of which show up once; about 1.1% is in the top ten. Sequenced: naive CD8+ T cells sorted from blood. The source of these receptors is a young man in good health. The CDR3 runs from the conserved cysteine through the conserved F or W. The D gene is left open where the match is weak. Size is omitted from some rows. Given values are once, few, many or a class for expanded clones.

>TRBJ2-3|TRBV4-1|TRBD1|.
TGCGCCAGCAGCCAAGATGAGATAACAGGGGTGGTGGTAGATACGCAGTATTTT
CASSQDEITGVVVDTQYF
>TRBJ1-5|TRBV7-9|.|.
TGTGCCAGCAGCCCAGGGGATAGCAATCAGCCCCAGCATTTT
CASSPGDSNQPQHF
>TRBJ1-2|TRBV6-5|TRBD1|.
TGTGCCAGCAGTTACCCGGAGGGACAGGGATATGGCTACACCTTC
CASSYPEGQGYGYTF
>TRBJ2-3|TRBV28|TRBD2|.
TGTGCCAGCAGCTTGGCGGGGGAGGGAACAGATACGCAGTATTTT
CASSLAGEGTDTQYF
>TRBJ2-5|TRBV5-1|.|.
TGCGCCAGCAGCCTCCCCAACCAGTACTTC
CASSLPNQYF
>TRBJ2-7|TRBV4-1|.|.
TGCGCCAGCAGCCAAGTGGGGGACACCTACGAGCAGTACTTC
CASSQVGDTYEQYF
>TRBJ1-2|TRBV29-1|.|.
TGCAGCGTTGAAGATCCGGGGCGAGACTATGGCTACACCTTC
CSVEDPGRDYGYTF
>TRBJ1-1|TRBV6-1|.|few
TGTGCCAGCAGTGAACCGGCAGGGAACACTGAAGCTTTCTTT
CASSEPAGNTEAFF
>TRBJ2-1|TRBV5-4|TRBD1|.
TGTGCCAGCAGCTTGGAGCCGCTAGGACAGGGAGACAATGAGCAGTTCTTC
CASSLEPLGQGDNEQFF
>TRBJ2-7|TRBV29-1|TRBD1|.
TGCAGCGCCCGGACAGGGGACTACTACGAGCAGTACTTC
CSARTGDYYEQYF
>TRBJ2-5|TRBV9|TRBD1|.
TGTGCCAGCAGCGCCGGGACAGGGGGCGCGGAAGAGACCCAGTACTTC
CASSAGTGGAEETQYF
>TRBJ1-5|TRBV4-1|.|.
TGCGCCAGCAGTCCAGGGGCTGGTCAGCCCCAGCATTTT
CASSPGAGQPQHF
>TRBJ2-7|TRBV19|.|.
TGTGCCAGTAGTCCTCAAAGGGGTTACGAGCAGTACTTC
CASSPQRGYEQYF
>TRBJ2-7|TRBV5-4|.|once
TGTGCCAGCAGCTTCCCTGGTTCCTACGAGCAGTACTTC
CASSFPGSYEQYF
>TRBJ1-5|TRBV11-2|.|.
TGTGCCAGCAGCCTAGATTTTAATCAGCCCCAGCATTTT
CASSLDFNQPQHF
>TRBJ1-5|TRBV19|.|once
TGTGCCAGTAGTCCCCCCATTCTTTTAGGGATCGCCGATATCAAGAATCAGCCCCAGCATTTT
CASSPPILLGIADIKNQPQHF
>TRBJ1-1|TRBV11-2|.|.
TGTGCCAGCAGCCTCTTGAACACTGAAGCTTTCTTT
CASSLLNTEAFF
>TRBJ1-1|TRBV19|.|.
TGTGCCAGTAGTATAGATCTAGAGACTGGGACTGAAGCTTTCTTT
CASSIDLETGTEAFF
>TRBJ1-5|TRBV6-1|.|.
TGTGCCAGCAGCAAGAATAGCAATCAGCCCCAGCATTTT
CASSKNSNQPQHF
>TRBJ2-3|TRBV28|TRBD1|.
TGTGCCAGCAGTTCCACCCCGCCGGGACAGGAGTATTTT
CASSSTPPGQEYF